This TCR beta chain was recorded in a study of T cell repertoires in cytomegalovirus infection. Study in general: It was the public TCR beta signatures that indicated both CMV infection and matching HLA type. Overall study results and limits: Cumulative frequency of public TCR beta families picked out carriers of CMV plus the relevant HLA. CMV-specific TCR beta clonotypes restricted by HLA-C were the ones dominating the ex vivo response.

This clonotype has ten or more counts. Its target is not known. Each CDR3 protein gets one entry after TCRdb re-called the reads with MiXCR. Among approximately 500,000 distinct CDR3 sequences, 11% were seen once, and the ten largest hold about 10%. Losses at the gene ends were 5 bases for V and 1 base for J; bases not matched to a gene: 20. CDR1 and CDR2 from the germline V gene are MDHEN and SYDVKM. The CDR3 has 22 amino acids. The origin of this receptor is a human donor in good health (CMV status not recorded). Some clones in this sample may be carry-over from other donors' samples. The rearrangement uses TRBV28 and TRBJ2-1; 13 bases line up with TRBD2. The sequenced sample consisted of PBMCs. This chain's CDR3 is CASSGWGRWGLAGPASYNEQFF. DNA of the CDR3: TGTGCCAGCAGTGGGTGGGGTAGATGGGGACTAGCGGGACCTGCATCCTACAATGAGCAGTTCTTC.